This T cell receptor (beta chain) was observed in a study of blood T cell repertoires in COVID-19 (dated by TCRdb to 2018 to 2020). For the study in its entirety: Samples from collaborators originated in the United States, Italy and Spain and spanned both the acute and convalescent phases of COVID-19. Where available, HLA class I and class II types were obtained from metadata supplied by the sample provider rather than from assay-based typing. The dataset comprised deeply sampled blood TCRbeta repertoires from subjects exposed to, actively infected with, or recovered from COVID-19. The prospective study material was composed of cDNA or gDNA derived from T cells, B-cell-depleted T cells, or PBMCs. Samples were obtained from the ongoing ImmuneRACE study (first 160 participants) and from about 1,300 subjects provided by 6 global collaborators. Nearly every sample came with metadata listing a de-identified subject ID, COVID-19 status, age in years and sex. The repertoires were released in a freely available public database intended as a resource for research on the immune response to SARS-CoV-2. Beyond this particular receptor, the publication reports: How much clinical and demographic metadata was included differed by source and by participant, and the metadata was provided uncurated.

Collaborating institutions collected whole blood in K2EDTA tubes following their own protocols. Collaborator samples were shipped for TCRbeta analysis as frozen whole blood, isolated PBMCs, or DNA extracted from either sample type. Relative to germline, V is 2 bases shorter and J is 6 bases shorter, with 10 bases between their ends. According to the germline V gene, CDR1 reads MRHNA and CDR2 reads SNTAGT. The CDR3 contains 14 residues, cysteine and phenylalanine counted. Only CDR3 DNA remains: 42 bases, in frame from the first base. With respect to this clone: There is no known antigen for this receptor. No qualities accompany the bases; no much larger clone lies one base away.

TCRbeta CDR3 regions were amplified from genomic DNA by means of the immunoSEQ Assay, a bias-controlled multiplex PCR. Under the source paper's analysis protocol: The number of nucleated cells in each sample was estimated by amplification of reference gene primers within the assay. Sequence reads were collapsed and filtered to measure the absolute abundance of every unique TCRbeta CDR3 rearrangement. For each sample, productive Simpson clonality was calculated as the square root of Simpson's diversity index over productive rearrangements. TCRdb holds this immuneACCESS table with in-frame rearrangements only. Some clones are missing; in checked studies, unresolved V genes explain under half, and the rest has no known cause. For V, J and clone size, that table is used; D and trimming come from the DNA. The sample includes approximately 470,000 clones, with over 75% observed a single time. Roughly 3.2% of the sample belongs to the ten largest clones.

Here the chain combines TRBV6-4 and TRBJ2-2; too little of a D gene remains to name it. This TCR was recovered from a human donor in a cohort sampled during active COVID-19. Sequencing used peripheral blood. The sequenced DNA: TGTGCCAGCAGTGACGAGTTAGCCGCCGGGGAGCTGTTTTTT. The translation is CASSDELAAGELFF.